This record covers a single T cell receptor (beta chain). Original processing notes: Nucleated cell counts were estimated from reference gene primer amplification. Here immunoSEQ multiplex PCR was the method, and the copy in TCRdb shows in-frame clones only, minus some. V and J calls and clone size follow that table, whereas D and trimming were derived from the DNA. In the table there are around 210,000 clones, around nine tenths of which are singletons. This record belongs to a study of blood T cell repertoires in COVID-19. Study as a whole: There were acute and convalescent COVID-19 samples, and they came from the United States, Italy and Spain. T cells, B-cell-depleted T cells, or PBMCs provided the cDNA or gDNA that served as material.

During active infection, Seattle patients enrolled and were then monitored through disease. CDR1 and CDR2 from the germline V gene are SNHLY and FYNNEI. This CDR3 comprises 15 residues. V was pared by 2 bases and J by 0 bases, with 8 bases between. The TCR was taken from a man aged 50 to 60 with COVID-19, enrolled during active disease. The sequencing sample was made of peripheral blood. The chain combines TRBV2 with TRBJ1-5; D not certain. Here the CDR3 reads CASSEWAVSNQPQHF. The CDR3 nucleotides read TGTGCCAGCAGTGAATGGGCAGTTAGCAATCAGCCCCAGCATTTT.